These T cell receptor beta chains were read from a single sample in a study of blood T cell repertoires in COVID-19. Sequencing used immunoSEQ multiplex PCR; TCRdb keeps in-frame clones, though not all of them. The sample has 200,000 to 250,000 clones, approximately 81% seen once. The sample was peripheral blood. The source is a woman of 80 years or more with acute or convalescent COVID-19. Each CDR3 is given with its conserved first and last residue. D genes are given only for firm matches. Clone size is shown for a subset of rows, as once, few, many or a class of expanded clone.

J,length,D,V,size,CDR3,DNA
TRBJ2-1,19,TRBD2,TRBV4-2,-,CASSQDPPQLAGRVNEQFF,TGTGCCAGCAGCCAAGATCCCCCCCAGCTAGCGGGAAGAGTAAATGAGCAGTTCTTC
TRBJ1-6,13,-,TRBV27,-,CASSFRRVSPLHF,TGTGCCAGCAGTTTCCGTCGGGTATCACCCCTCCACTTT
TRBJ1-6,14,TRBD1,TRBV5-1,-,CASSAGQANSPLHF,TGCGCCAGCAGCGCGGGACAGGCTAATTCACCCCTCCACTTT
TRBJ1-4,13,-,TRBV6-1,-,CASSEALGDQLFF,TGTGCCAGCAGTGAAGCGCTAGGGGATCAACTGTTTTTT
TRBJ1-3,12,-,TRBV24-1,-,CATSETGNTIYF,TGTGCCACCAGTGAAACAGGAAACACCATATATTTT
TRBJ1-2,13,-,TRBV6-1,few,CASSYREAAGYTF,TGTGCCAGCAGCTACAGGGAAGCGGCTGGCTACACCTTC
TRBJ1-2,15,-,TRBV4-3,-,CASSQDLPANYGYTF,TGCGCCAGCAGCCAAGATCTTCCGGCTAACTATGGCTACACCTTC
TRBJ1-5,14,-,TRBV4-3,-,CASSQDLGGQPQHF,TGCGCCAGCAGCCAAGATTTGGGGGGACAGCCCCAGCATTTT
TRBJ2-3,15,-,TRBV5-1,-,CASSLEGVSTDTQYF,TGCGCCAGCAGCTTGGAGGGGGTCAGCACAGATACGCAGTATTTT
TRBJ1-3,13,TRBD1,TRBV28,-,CASRGQGGNTIYF,TGTGCCAGCAGAGGACAGGGAGGAAACACCATATATTTT
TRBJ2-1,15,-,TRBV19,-,CASSLSGYSPNEQFF,TGTGCCAGTAGTTTGAGCGGGTATTCCCCCAATGAGCAGTTCTTC
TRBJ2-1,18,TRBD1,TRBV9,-,CASSVHPGTGGAYNEQFF,TGTGCCAGCAGCGTTCATCCCGGCACAGGGGGCGCTTACAATGAGCAGTTCTTC
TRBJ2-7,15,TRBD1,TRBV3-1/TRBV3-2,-,CASSQIPDRGYEQYF,TGTGCCAGCAGCCAAATACCGGACAGGGGTTACGAGCAGTACTTC
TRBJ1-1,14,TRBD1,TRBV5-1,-,CASSSRQGLTEAFF,TGCGCCAGCAGCTCCCGACAGGGATTGACTGAAGCTTTCTTT
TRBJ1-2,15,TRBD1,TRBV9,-,CASSVGQGAGYGYTF,TGTGCCAGCAGCGTAGGACAGGGGGCGGGCTATGGCTACACCTTC
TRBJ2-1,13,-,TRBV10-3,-,CAISERGSGEQFF,TGTGCCATCAGTGAGCGGGGATCGGGTGAGCAGTTCTTC
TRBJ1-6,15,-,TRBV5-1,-,CASSLSQGDNSPLHF,TGCGCCAGCAGCTTGAGTCAGGGCGATAATTCACCCCTCCACTTT
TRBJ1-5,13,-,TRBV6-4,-,CASSVIQGQPQHF,TGTGCCAGCAGCGTGATACAGGGACAGCCCCAGCATTTT
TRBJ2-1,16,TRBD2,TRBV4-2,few,CASSQGSGSSYNEQFF,TGTGCCAGCAGCCAAGGTAGCGGGAGCTCCTACAATGAGCAGTTCTTC
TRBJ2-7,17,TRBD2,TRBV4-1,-,CASSKEPRTSGHYEQYF,TGCGCCAGCAGCAAGGAACCCCGGACTAGCGGTCACTACGAGCAGTACTTC
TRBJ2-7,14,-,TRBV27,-,CASSLALVGPEQYF,TGTGCCAGCAGTTTAGCTTTAGTTGGGCCCGAGCAGTACTTC
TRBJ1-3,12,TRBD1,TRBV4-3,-,CASGTGGNTIYF,TGCGCCAGCGGGACAGGGGGAAACACCATATATTTT
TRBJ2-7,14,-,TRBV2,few,CASSDYPAGFEQYF,TGTGCCAGCAGTGACTACCCGGCGGGGTTTGAGCAGTACTTC
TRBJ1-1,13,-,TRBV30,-,CAWSVNFQAEAFF,TGTGCCTGGAGTGTAAATTTCCAGGCTGAAGCTTTCTTT
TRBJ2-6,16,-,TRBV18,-,CASSPTVTSGANVLTF,TGTGCCAGCTCACCAACAGTGACCTCTGGGGCCAACGTCCTGACTTTC
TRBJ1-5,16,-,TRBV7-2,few,CASSLSREVSNQPQHF,TGTGCCAGCAGCTTATCCCGGGAGGTTAGCAATCAGCCCCAGCATTTT
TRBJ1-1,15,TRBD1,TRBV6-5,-,CASVTVTGLRTEAFF,TGTGCCAGCGTCACGGTGACAGGGCTTAGGACTGAAGCTTTCTTT
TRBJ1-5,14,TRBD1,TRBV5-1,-,CASSPGQGDQPQHF,TGCGCCAGCAGCCCCGGACAGGGGGATCAGCCCCAGCATTTT
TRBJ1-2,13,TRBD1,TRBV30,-,CAWSRQGDHGYTF,TGTGCCTGGAGTCGACAGGGGGACCATGGCTACACCTTC
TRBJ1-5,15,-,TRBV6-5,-,CASRGRDTLYQPQHF,TGTGCCAGCAGGGGCCGGGACACTCTATATCAGCCCCAGCATTTT
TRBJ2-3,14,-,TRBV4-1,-,CASSPGGGADTQYF,TGCGCCAGCAGCCCCGGCGGGGGCGCAGATACGCAGTATTTT
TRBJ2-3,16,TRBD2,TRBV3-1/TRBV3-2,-,CASSRRDGGITDTQYF,TGTGCCAGCAGCCGCCGAGACGGGGGGATCACAGATACGCAGTATTTT
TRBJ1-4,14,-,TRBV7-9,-,CASSRTATNEKLFF,TGTGCCAGCAGCCGGACAGCAACTAATGAAAAACTGTTTTTT
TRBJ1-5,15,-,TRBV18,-,CASSPGGGLGQPQHF,TGTGCCAGCTCACCAGGGGGGGGGTTAGGTCAGCCCCAGCATTTT
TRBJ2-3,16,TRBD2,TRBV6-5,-,CASSYSTSGKTDTQYF,TGTGCCAGCAGTTACTCGACTAGCGGGAAGACAGATACGCAGTATTTT
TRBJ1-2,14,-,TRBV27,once,CASSSDSGVPGYTF,TGTGCCAGCAGTTCGGACAGCGGGGTTCCTGGCTACACCTTC
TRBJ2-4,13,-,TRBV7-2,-,CASSLGRDGIQYF,TGTGCCAGCAGCTTAGGCAGGGATGGCATTCAGTACTTC
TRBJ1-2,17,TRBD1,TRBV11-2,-,CASSLRTGGGMNYGYTF,TGTGCCAGCAGCTTAAGGACAGGCGGCGGCATGAACTATGGCTACACCTTC
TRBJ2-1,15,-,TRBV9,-,CASSPLGVLANEQFF,TGTGCCAGCAGCCCCCTCGGGGTCCTGGCCAATGAGCAGTTCTTC
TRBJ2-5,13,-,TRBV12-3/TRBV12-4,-,CASTIRGLETQYF,TGTGCCAGCACCATTAGGGGCCTAGAGACCCAGTACTTC